A selection of T cell receptor beta chains follows, all from one sample in a study of CD8 T cells in Susac syndrome. A single record per CDR3 protein comes from TCRdb applying MiXCR to the immunoSEQ multiplex PCR reads. The sample carries fewer than 85,000 distinct CDR3 sequences, less than 95% recorded once. Sequenced: CD8+ T cells from PBMCs. These receptors were taken from a human donor with multiple sclerosis. Both conserved end residues are part of each CDR3. D genes are given only for firm matches. Clone size, where shown, is once, few, many, or a class for clones that have expanded.

D	size	V	J	CDR3	DNA
TRBD1	.	TRBV7-2	TRBJ2-1	CASSTGTGFQGDEQFF	TGTGCCAGCAGCACCGGGACAGGCTTCCAGGGGGATGAGCAGTTCTTC
.	.	TRBV29-1	TRBJ2-5	CSVEMDSRRQETQYF	TGCAGCGTTGAAATGGACTCCAGGAGGCAAGAGACCCAGTACTTC
.	.	TRBV19	TRBJ2-1	CASSMGVAGGNEQFF	TGTGCCAGTAGTATGGGCGTGGCAGGTGGGAATGAGCAGTTCTTC
TRBD2	.	TRBV6-6	TRBJ2-1	CASSYVGGGASEQFF	TGTGCCAGCAGTTACGTAGGCGGGGGGGCCTCTGAGCAGTTCTTC
.	.	TRBV7-8	TRBJ1-1	CASSSPRAGEAFF	TGTGCCAGCAGCTCACCCAGGGCAGGTGAAGCTTTCTTT
.	once	TRBV6-2/TRBV6-3	TRBJ2-1	CASSRSDSPYNEQFF	TGTGCCAGCAGCCGTTCGGACAGTCCCTACAATGAGCAGTTCTTC
.	.	TRBV10-3	TRBJ1-5	CATTGEGRSNQPQHF	TGTGCCACCACCGGGGAGGGTAGAAGCAATCAGCCCCAGCATTTT
TRBD1	.	TRBV6-5	TRBJ1-5	CASSYQGDNQPQHF	TGTGCCAGCAGTTACCAGGGGGACAATCAGCCCCAGCATTTT
TRBD1	.	TRBV29-1	TRBJ2-5	CSVEDGTGGQETQYF	TGCAGCGTTGAAGACGGGACAGGGGGACAAGAGACCCAGTACTTC
TRBD2	.	TRBV6-2/TRBV6-3	TRBJ2-5	CASSPLSGGSRETQYF	TGTGCCAGCAGCCCTCTTAGCGGGGGCTCCAGGGAGACCCAGTACTTC
.	.	TRBV6-2/TRBV6-3	TRBJ2-6	CASSYGIGMRGLTF	TGTGCCAGCAGTTACGGCATCGGGATGCGGGGCCTGACTTTC
TRBD2	.	TRBV2	TRBJ2-3	CASSELAGVPSGTDTQYF	TGTGCCAGCAGTGAGCTAGCGGGGGTACCCTCCGGCACAGATACGCAGTATTTT
.	.	TRBV13	TRBJ2-1	CASSFTGSEQFF	TGTGCCAGCAGCTTCACAGGGAGTGAGCAGTTCTTC
TRBD1	.	TRBV4-1	TRBJ1-5	CASSQTQGAGNQPQHF	TGCGCCAGCAGCCAAACACAGGGGGCCGGCAATCAGCCCCAGCATTTT
.	.	TRBV29-1	TRBJ2-4	CSVGGGEAKNIQYF	TGCAGCGTTGGAGGAGGGGAGGCCAAAAACATTCAGTACTTC
.	.	TRBV19	TRBJ1-6	CASSLPVREKNNSPLHF	TGTGCCAGTAGTTTGCCGGTACGGGAGAAAAATAATTCACCCCTCCACTTT
.	.	TRBV5-1	TRBJ2-7	CASSLFARWQVGLQNEQYF	TGCGCCAGCAGCTTGTTTGCTCGGTGGCAGGTCGGCCTGCAGAACGAGCAGTACTTC
.	.	TRBV2	TRBJ2-7	CASSDRDYSYEQYF	TGTGCCAGCAGTGACAGGGATTACTCCTACGAGCAGTACTTC
.	.	TRBV7-8	TRBJ1-1	CASSSQFSGTEAFF	TGTGCCAGCAGCTCTCAATTTTCTGGAACTGAAGCTTTCTTT
TRBD1	.	TRBV3-1	TRBJ1-2	CASSPIGGQGDYGYTF	TGTGCCAGCAGCCCAATAGGAGGACAGGGGGATTATGGCTACACCTTC
.	.	TRBV4-1	TRBJ2-7	CASSPLRHGYEQYF	TGCGCCAGCAGCCCCCTAAGGCATGGCTACGAGCAGTACTTC
TRBD1	.	TRBV7-7	TRBJ2-7	CASSPGTGGYEQYF	TGTGCTAGCAGCCCGGGGACAGGGGGCTACGAGCAGTACTTC
.	.	TRBV3-1	TRBJ1-6	CASSLFPDPAGNGSPLHF	TGTGCCAGCAGCCTCTTCCCCGACCCCGCAGGGAACGGATCACCCCTCCACTTT
.	.	TRBV5-1	TRBJ1-1	CASSLGTEFPAFF	TGCGCCAGCAGCTTGGGCACGGAGTTTCCTGCTTTCTTT
TRBD2	.	TRBV6-2/TRBV6-3	TRBJ2-7	CASSQREASREQYF	TGTGCCAGCAGTCAGCGGGAGGCCTCTCGGGAGCAGTACTTC
.	once	TRBV7-9	TRBJ1-5	CASSFIGKNQPQHF	TGTGCCAGCAGCTTCATCGGCAAGAATCAGCCCCAGCATTTT
TRBD2	once	TRBV3-1	TRBJ2-7	CASSQGYGGVYEQYF	TGTGCCAGCAGCCAAGGATACGGGGGGGTCTACGAGCAGTACTTC
.	.	TRBV9	TRBJ1-5	CASSASVLNQPQHF	TGTGCCAGCAGCGCCTCAGTCCTCAATCAGCCCCAGCATTTT
TRBD1	.	TRBV11-2	TRBJ2-7	CASSHLGQRFYEQYF	TGTGCCAGCAGCCACCTGGGACAGCGCTTCTACGAGCAGTACTTC
.	once	TRBV29-1	TRBJ2-7	CSVEKSRNSLYYEQYF	TGCAGCGTTGAGAAATCTAGGAACAGCCTTTACTACGAGCAGTACTTC
.	.	TRBV27	TRBJ2-5	CASSLGTEYQETQYF	TGTGCCAGCAGTTTAGGGACCGAGTACCAAGAGACCCAGTACTTC
.	.	TRBV7-9	TRBJ1-5	CASSLQADQPQHF	TGTGCCAGCAGCTTGCAGGCCGATCAGCCCCAGCATTTT
.	.	TRBV7-9	TRBJ1-3	CASSYRENTIYF	TGTGCCAGCAGTTATAGAGAAAACACCATATATTTT
TRBD2	.	TRBV29-1	TRBJ2-7	CSAGLAGNEQYF	TGCAGCGCCGGACTAGCGGGGAACGAGCAGTACTTC
.	.	TRBV29-1	TRBJ2-4	CSVVRTHKNIQYF	TGCAGCGTTGTCCGGACTCACAAAAACATTCAGTACTTC
.	.	TRBV4-2	TRBJ2-7	CASSQGGPGHAIYEQYF	TGTGCCAGCAGCCAGGGGGGCCCGGGACACGCGATCTACGAGCAGTACTTC
TRBD2	.	TRBV2	TRBJ2-7	CASMGTSGGSSYEQYF	TGTGCCAGCATGGGGACTAGCGGGGGGAGCTCCTACGAGCAGTACTTC
TRBD2	.	TRBV7-8	TRBJ2-2	CASSLESGRPHTGELFF	TGTGCCAGCAGCTTAGAAAGCGGGAGGCCCCACACCGGGGAGCTGTTTTTT
TRBD2	.	TRBV27	TRBJ2-5	CASSPGLAGGDETQYF	TGTGCCAGCAGTCCCGGACTAGCGGGAGGGGACGAGACCCAGTACTTC
.	.	TRBV27	TRBJ2-7	CASSPGTYYEQYF	TGTGCCAGCAGCCCGGGCACCTACTACGAGCAGTACTTC
TRBD1	.	TRBV27	TRBJ1-4	CASSFRDRPIHPTNEKLFF	TGTGCCAGCAGTTTCCGGGACAGGCCGATTCACCCAACTAATGAAAAACTGTTTTTT